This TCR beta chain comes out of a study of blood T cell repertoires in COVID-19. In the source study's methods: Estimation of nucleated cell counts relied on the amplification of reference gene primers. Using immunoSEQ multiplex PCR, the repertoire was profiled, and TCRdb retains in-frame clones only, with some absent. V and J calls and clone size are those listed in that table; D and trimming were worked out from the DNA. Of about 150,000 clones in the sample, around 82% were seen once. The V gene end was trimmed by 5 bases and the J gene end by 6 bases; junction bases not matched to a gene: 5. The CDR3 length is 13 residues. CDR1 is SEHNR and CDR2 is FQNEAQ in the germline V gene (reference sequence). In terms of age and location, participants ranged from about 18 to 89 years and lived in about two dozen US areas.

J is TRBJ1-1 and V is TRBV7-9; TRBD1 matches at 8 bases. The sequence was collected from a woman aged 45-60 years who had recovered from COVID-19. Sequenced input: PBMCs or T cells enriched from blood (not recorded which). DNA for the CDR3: TGTGCCAGCAGCAAAGAACAGGGGGCTGAAGCTTTCTTT. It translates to CASSKEQGAEAFF.